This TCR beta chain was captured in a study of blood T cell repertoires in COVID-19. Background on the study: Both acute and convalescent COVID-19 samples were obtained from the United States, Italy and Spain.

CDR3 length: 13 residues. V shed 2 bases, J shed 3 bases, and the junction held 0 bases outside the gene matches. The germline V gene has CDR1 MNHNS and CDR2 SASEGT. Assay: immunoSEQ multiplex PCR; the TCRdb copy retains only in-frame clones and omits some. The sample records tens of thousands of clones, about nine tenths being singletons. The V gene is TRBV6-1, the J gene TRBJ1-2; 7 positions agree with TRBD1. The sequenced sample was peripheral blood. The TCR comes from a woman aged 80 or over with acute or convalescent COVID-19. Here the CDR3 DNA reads TGTGCCAGCAGTGAAACAGGGGACTATGGCTACACCTTC. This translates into CASSETGDYGYTF.